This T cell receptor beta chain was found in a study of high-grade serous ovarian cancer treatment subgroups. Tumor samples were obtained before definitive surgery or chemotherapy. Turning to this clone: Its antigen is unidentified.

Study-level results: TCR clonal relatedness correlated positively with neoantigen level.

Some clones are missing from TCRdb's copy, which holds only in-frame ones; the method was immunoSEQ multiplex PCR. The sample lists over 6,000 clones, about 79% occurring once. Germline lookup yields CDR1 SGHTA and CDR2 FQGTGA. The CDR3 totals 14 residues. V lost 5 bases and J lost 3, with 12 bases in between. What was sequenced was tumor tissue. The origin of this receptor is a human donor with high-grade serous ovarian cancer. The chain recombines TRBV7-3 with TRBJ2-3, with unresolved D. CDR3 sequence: CASSPRSRTDTQYF. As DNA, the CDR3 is TGTGCCAGCAGCCCCCGATCGAGAACAGATACGCAGTATTTT.